These 8 T cell receptor beta chains share one sample of origin, sequenced in a study of cytomegalovirus exposure and HLA in healthy donors. Researchers ran the PCR with 60 Vbeta and 13 Jbeta primers. Libraries were prepared by immunoSEQ multiplex PCR; TCRdb keeps only in-frame clonotypes and omits some of them. Among over 110,000 clones listed, around 78% were seen once. The sequenced material came from PBMCs. Receptors originate from a woman aged 18-29 years in good health and CMV-seropositive.

The V call is TRBV5-1, the J call TRBJ2-1, with 10 bases that match TRBD1. Germline CDR1 SGHRS, CDR2 YFSETQ. CDR3 length: 14 amino acids. V lost 9 bases and J lost 9; bases outside the gene matches: 12. The CDR3 bases are TGCGCCACCGGGGACAGGGGCCTCCCTGGTGAGCAGTTCTTC. It yields the protein CATGDRGLPGEQFF.

The genes are TRBV5-5 and TRBJ1-5; D remains unclear. The germline CDR1 and CDR2 sequences are SGHKS and YYEKEE (reference sequence). Deletions cut 0 bases from V and 7 bases from J, with 8 bases between. This CDR3 is built from 13 residues. The CDR3, as DNA: TGTGCCAGCAGCTTGGTAGGTAGCCAGCCCCAGCATTTT. Amino acid sequence: CASSLVGSQPQHF.

The chain joins TRBV5-1 to TRBJ2-3, with TRBD1 identical over 8 bases. After removal of 4 bases from V and 3 bases from J, the junction contained 7 bases not matched to a gene. Looked up from germline, CDR1 is SGHRS and CDR2 is YFSETQ. The CDR3 extends over 15 amino acids. The CDR3 spells CASSLLTGDTDTQYF. DNA for the CDR3: TGCGCCAGCAGCCTACTGACAGGGGATACAGATACGCAGTATTTT. The full variable domain, rest sourced from reference TRBV5-1 and TRBJ2-3, is KAGVTQTPRYLIKTRGQQVTLSCSPISGHRSVSWYQQTPGQGLQFLFEYFSETQRNKGNFPGRFSGRQFSNSRSEMNVSTLELGDSALYLCASSLLTGDTDTQYFGPGTRLTVL.

The chain recombines TRBV9 with TRBJ1-3; the D gene is possibly TRBD1 (5 bases). Trimming took 4 bases from V and 0 from J, leaving 20 bases between them. Germline CDR1 SGDLS, CDR2 YYNGEE. There are 18 residues in the CDR3. CDR3 sequence reads: CASSLGVGRGNSGNTIYF. DNA of the CDR3: TGTGCCAGCAGCCTCGGGGTGGGTCGGGGGAACTCTGGAAACACCATATATTTT.

This clone has a handful of counts. The chain has TRBV5-1 and TRBJ2-7, with D hard to call. Germline CDR1 SGHRS, CDR2 YFSETQ. V lost 0 bases to trimming and J lost 4 bases, with 11 bases between them. The CDR3 is 14 residues long. The DNA for the CDR3 is TGCGCCAGCAGCTTGGTTGTACAGCCGTACGAGCAGTACTTC. Its protein is CASSLVVQPYEQYF.

The V gene is TRBV11-2, the J gene TRBJ1-3; TRBD1 might be the D (6 bases). The germline gives CDR1 SGHAT, CDR2 FQNNGV. V was trimmed by 1 base and J by 0 bases, leaving 10 bases between them. The CDR3 length is 16 residues. The CDR3 loop is CASSLARGDSGNTIYF. The CDR3, as DNA: TGTGCCAGCAGCTTAGCCAGGGGCGACTCTGGAAACACCATATATTTT.

Only one count was recorded for this clone. The chain employs TRBV4-3 and TRBJ1-6; D may be TRBD1 (6 bases). This CDR3 contains 14 residues. Trimming pared 1 base from V and 7 bases from J, leaving 8 bases between. CDR1 and CDR2 from the germline V gene are LGHNA and YSLEER. The CDR3: CASSQAGANSPLHF. As DNA, the CDR3 is TGCGCCAGCAGCCAAGCAGGGGCGAATTCACCCCTCCACTTT.

CDR3: CASSLFDSEKLFF. CDR3 coding DNA: TGTGCCAGCAGCTTATTTGACAGTGAAAAACTGTTTTTT. The chain has TRBV7-9 and TRBJ1-4; a possible D gene is TRBD1 (5 bases). Germline V gene lookup returns CDR1 SEHNR and CDR2 FQNEAQ (reference sequence). Trimming removed 2 bases from V and 7 bases from J, with 8 bases in between. The CDR3 runs 13 residues.